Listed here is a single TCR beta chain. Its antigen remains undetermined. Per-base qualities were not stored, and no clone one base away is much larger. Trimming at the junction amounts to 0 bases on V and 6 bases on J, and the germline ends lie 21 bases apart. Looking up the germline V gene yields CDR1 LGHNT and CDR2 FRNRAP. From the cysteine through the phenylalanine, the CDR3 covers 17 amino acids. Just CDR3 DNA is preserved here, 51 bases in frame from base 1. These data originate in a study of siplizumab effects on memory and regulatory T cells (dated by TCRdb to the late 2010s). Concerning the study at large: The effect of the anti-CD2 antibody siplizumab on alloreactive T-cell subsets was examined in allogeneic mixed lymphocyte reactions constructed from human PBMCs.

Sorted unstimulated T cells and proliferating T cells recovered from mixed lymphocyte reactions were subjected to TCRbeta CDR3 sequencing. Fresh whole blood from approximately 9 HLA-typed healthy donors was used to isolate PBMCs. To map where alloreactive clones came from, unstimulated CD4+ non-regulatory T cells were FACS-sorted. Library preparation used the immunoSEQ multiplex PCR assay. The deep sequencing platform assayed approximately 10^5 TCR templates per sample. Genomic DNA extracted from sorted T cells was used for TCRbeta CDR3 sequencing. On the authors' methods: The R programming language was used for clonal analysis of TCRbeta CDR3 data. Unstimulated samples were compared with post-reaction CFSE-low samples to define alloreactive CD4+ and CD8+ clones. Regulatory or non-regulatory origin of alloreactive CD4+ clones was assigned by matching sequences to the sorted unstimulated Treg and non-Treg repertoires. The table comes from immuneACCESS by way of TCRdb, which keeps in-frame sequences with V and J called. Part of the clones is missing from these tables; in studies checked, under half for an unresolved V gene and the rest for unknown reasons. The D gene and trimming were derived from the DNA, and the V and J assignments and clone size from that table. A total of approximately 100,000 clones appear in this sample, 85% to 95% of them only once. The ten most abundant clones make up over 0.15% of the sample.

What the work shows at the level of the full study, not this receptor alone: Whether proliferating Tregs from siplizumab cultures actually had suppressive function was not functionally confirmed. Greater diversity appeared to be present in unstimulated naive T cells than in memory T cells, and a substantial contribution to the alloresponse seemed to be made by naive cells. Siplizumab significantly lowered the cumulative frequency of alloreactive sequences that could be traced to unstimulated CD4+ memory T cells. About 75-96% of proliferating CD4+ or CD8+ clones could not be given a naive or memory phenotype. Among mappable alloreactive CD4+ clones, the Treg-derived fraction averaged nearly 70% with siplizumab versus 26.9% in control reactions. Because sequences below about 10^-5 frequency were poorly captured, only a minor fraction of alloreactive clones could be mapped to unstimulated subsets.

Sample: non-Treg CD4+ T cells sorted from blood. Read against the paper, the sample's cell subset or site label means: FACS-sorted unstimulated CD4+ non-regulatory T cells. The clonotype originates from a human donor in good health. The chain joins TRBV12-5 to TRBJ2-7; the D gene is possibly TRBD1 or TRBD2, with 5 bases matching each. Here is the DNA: TGTGCTAGTGGTTTGGTACCGACGAGACGAGGTGGGGGCGAGCAGTACTTC. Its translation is CASGLVPTRRGGGEQYF.